These 7 T cell receptor beta chains share one sample of origin, sequenced in a study of patients and donors after allogeneic stem cell transplantation. One entry per CDR3 protein, called by TCRdb with MiXCR from the RT-PCR reads. This repertoire shows 900,000 to 1,000,000 distinct CDR3 sequences, approximately 19% found once; its top ten account for 5.5% to 6.5%. Material: blood, either unsorted or a sorted T cell fraction (not recorded which). Every receptor here comes from a human donor who was either an allogeneic HSCT recipient or a stem cell or donor lymphocyte infusion donor (not recorded which). It is not recorded whose cells these are; they may come from a transplant donor.

This clonotype was found many times. The chain has TRBV5-1 and TRBJ2-5; perhaps TRBD1 as D (6 bases). The CDR3 has 14 residues. Germline CDR1 SGHRS, CDR2 YFSETQ. The germline V and J ends were trimmed by 0 bases and 4 bases, with 10 bases remaining between them. The CDR3 sequence is CASSLEGVRETQYF. The CDR3 DNA sequence: TGCGCCAGCAGCTTGGAGGGGGTCCGAGAGACCCAGTACTTC.

This clonotype was found a few times. The junction departs from germline at one end; a sequencing error may be responsible. The chain is built from TRBV11-2 and TRBJ1-2; the match to TRBD1 covers 7 bases. The length of the CDR3 is 15 residues. The germline CDR1 and CDR2 sequences are SGHAT and FQNNGV. The CDR3 here is CASSTDATGTITPSF. CDR3 nucleotide sequence: TGTGCCAGCAGCACCGATGCGACAGGGACTATTACACCTTCCTTC.

This clonotype was observed a single time. The rearrangement uses TRBV14 and TRBJ2-7; D call uncertain. The germline gives CDR1 SGHDN, CDR2 FVKESK. The V end lost 3 bases, the J end lost 6 bases, and 9 bases lay between the germline ends. This CDR3 spans 12 amino acids. CDR3 in DNA: TGTGCCAGCAGCCACCTTCCGGGCGAGCAGTACTTC. It is translated as CASSHLPGEQYF.

This clonotype was observed many times. The chain links TRBV20-1 to TRBJ1-5; unclear D gene. Germline V gene sequence: CDR1 DFQATT, CDR2 SNEGSKA (reference sequence). The CDR3 has 13 amino acids. V lost 3 bases and J 0 bases, leaving 6 bases between the germline ends. CDR3 DNA: TGCAGTGCTAGGCCAGGTAGCAATCAGCCCCAGCATTTT. It is translated as CSARPGSNQPQHF.

This chain uses TRBV20-1 with TRBJ1-3; D is perhaps TRBD1 (5 bases). V was trimmed by 5 bases and J by 2 bases, leaving 13 bases between them. Looked up from germline, CDR1 is DFQATT and CDR2 is SNEGSKA (reference sequence). The CDR3 consists of 14 residues. Here the CDR3 DNA reads TGCAGTGCTCAGAGGGACGTCCCTGGAAACACCATATATTTT. It is translated as CSAQRDVPGNTIYF.

This clonotype appeared a few times. Written as DNA, the CDR3 is TGTGCCAGCAGTTTATCGGACACAGGCTCCTACGAGCAGTACTTC. This codes for CASSLSDTGSYEQYF. The rearrangement links TRBV28 to TRBJ2-7; perhaps TRBD1 as D (5 bases). The germline V and J ends were trimmed by 1 base and 0 bases, with 10 bases remaining between them. This CDR3 is built from 15 residues. Germline V gene sequence: CDR1 MDHEN, CDR2 SYDVKM.

The rearrangement links TRBV11-3 to TRBJ2-7, with D unresolved. Trimming stripped 0 bases from V and 5 bases from J, with 14 bases between. CDR3 size: 15 residues. Germline loops: CDR1 SGHNT, CDR2 YENEEA. The CDR3: CASSLDRRGTHEQYF. For the CDR3, the DNA is TGTGCCAGCAGCTTAGACAGACGTGGCACCCACGAGCAGTACTTC. The full variable domain, with the rest looked up from reference TRBV11-3 and TRBJ2-7, is EAGVVQSPRYKIIEKKQPVAFWCNPISGHNTLYWYLQNLGQGPELLIRYENEEAVDDSQLPKDRFSAERLKGVDSTLKIQPAELGDSAVYLCASSLDRRGTHEQYFGPGTRLTVT.